This TCR beta chain was sequenced during a study of blood T cell repertoires in COVID-19. Across the whole study: Collection of acute and convalescent COVID-19 samples took place in the United States, Italy and Spain. T cells, B-cell-depleted T cells, or PBMCs supplied cDNA or gDNA.

Study processing details: By means of reference gene primer amplification, nucleated cell counts were estimated. Here immunoSEQ multiplex PCR was the method, and the copy in TCRdb shows in-frame clones only, minus some. That table supplies the V and J calls and clone size; D and trimming were determined from the DNA. The data show some 74,000 clones, with about 80% seen just once and 12% held by the top ten. Germline lookup yields CDR1 SGHVS and CDR2 FQNEAQ. Germline trimming cut 0 bases from V and 4 bases from J; bases unmatched to any gene: 3. There are 15 residues in the CDR3. This sequence originates from a human donor in a cohort sampled during active COVID-19. V gene TRBV7-8 combines with J gene TRBJ1-2; 9 bases line up with TRBD1. Sequenced sample: peripheral blood. As DNA, the CDR3 is TGTGCCAGCAGCTTAGCTACAGGGGGCAGCTATGGCTACACCTTC. Amino acid sequence: CASSLATGGSYGYTF.